The TCR beta chain under discussion was sequenced for a study of blood T cell repertoires in COVID-19. Overall study context: Both acute and convalescent COVID-19 samples were obtained from the United States, Italy and Spain. T cells, B-cell-depleted T cells, or PBMCs supplied cDNA or gDNA.

In the authors' methods: Amplification of reference gene primers was used by the study to estimate nucleated cell counts. Assay used: immunoSEQ multiplex PCR; TCRdb lists only in-frame clones, some missing. That table is the source of V, J and clone size, and D and trimming were worked out from the DNA. The table includes about 30,000 clones, around 87% detected once. The source is a human donor in a cohort sampled during active COVID-19. The donor label of this sample is uncertain. Sequenced input: peripheral blood.

The CDR3 DNA sequence: TGTGCCAGCAGGACGACTAGCGGGAACGCAGATACGCAGTATTTT. Residues: CASRTTSGNADTQYF. The chain has TRBV13 and TRBJ2-3; 11 bases line up with TRBD2. CDR3 length: 15 residues. V lost 6 bases and J lost 4; bases outside the gene matches: 6. The germline V gene has CDR1 PRHDT and CDR2 FYEKMQ (reference sequence).